This TCR beta chain was captured by sequencing in a study of T cell changes during pregnancy in multiple sclerosis. Germline V gives CDR1 LNHDA, CDR2 SQIVND (reference sequence). CDR3 length: 13 residues. Deletions cut 6 bases from V and 1 base from J, with 9 bases between. Data came from immunoSEQ multiplex PCR; TCRdb stores just in-frame clones and leaves some out. The table lists around 96,000 clones, 94% of them singletons. The sequenced sample was peripheral blood, obtained after pregnancy. This receptor was identified in a female donor in good health, enrolled as a control in a pregnancy study. This sequence joins TRBV19 and TRBJ1-1; D is unresolved. CDR3 in amino acids: CASRRTGNTEAFF. DNA of the CDR3: TGTGCCAGTAGAAGAACCGGGAACACTGAAGCTTTCTTT.